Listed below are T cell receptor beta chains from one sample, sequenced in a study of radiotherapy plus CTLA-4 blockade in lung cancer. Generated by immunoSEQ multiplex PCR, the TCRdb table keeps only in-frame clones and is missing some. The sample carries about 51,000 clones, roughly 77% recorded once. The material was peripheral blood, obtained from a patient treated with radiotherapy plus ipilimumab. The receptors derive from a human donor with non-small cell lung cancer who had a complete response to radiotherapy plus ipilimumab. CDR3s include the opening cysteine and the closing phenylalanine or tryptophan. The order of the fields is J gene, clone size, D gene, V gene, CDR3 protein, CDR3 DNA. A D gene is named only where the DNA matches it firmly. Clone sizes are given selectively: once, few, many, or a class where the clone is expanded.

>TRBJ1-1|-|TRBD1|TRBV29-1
CSVGQHMNTEAFF
TGCAGCGTGGGACAGCACATGAACACTGAAGCTTTCTTT
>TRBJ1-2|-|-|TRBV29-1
CSVEAGIDGYTF
TGCAGCGTTGAGGCGGGGATTGACGGCTACACCTTC
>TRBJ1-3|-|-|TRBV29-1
CSVAGSGNTIYF
TGCAGCGTTGCAGGGTCCGGAAACACCATATATTTT
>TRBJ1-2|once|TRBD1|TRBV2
CASSDRSGGSYGYTF
TGTGCCAGCAGTGACAGGTCAGGGGGTAGCTATGGCTACACCTTC
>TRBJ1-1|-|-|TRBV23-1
CASSQQWRSFEAFF
TGCGCCAGCAGTCAACAATGGCGTAGCTTTGAAGCTTTCTTT
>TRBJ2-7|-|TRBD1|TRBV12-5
CASGKDRDYEQYF
TGTGCTAGTGGGAAGGACAGGGACTACGAGCAGTACTTC
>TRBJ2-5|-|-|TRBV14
CASSQATRKTQYF
TGTGCCAGCAGCCAAGCCACTAGGAAGACCCAGTACTTC
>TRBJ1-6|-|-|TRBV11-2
CASSLVTGLNSPLHF
TGTGCCAGCAGCCTCGTGACAGGTCTTAATTCACCCCTCCACTTT
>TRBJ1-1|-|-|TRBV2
CASSPKYSLPTEAFF
TGTGCCAGCAGCCCTAAGTATTCCCTCCCCACTGAAGCTTTCTTT
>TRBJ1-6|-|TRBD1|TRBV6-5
CASSYTRQGLNSPLHF
TGTGCCAGCAGTTACACCCGACAGGGACTTAATTCACCCCTCCACTTT
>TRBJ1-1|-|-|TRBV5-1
CASSPFVSRGGAEAFF
TGCGCCAGCAGCCCCTTCGTCTCCCGGGGTGGGGCTGAAGCTTTCTTT
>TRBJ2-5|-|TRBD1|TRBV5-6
CASSLARGQQETQYF
TGTGCCAGCAGCTTGGCCCGGGGACAGCAAGAGACCCAGTACTTC
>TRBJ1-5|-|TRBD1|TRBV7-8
CASSSNVWTGGNQPQHF
TGTGCCAGCAGCTCGAATGTTTGGACAGGGGGCAATCAGCCCCAGCATTTT
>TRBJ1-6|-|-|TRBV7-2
CASSLGVFGGYNSPLHF
TGTGCCAGCAGCTTAGGTGTGTTCGGGGGATATAATTCACCCCTCCACTTT
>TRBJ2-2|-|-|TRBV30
CAWSVGGIGGELFF
TGTGCCTGGAGTGTAGGGGGAATTGGCGGGGAGCTGTTTTTT
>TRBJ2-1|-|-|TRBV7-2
CASTGTFGNEQFF
TGTGCCAGCACCGGGACTTTCGGAAATGAGCAGTTCTTC